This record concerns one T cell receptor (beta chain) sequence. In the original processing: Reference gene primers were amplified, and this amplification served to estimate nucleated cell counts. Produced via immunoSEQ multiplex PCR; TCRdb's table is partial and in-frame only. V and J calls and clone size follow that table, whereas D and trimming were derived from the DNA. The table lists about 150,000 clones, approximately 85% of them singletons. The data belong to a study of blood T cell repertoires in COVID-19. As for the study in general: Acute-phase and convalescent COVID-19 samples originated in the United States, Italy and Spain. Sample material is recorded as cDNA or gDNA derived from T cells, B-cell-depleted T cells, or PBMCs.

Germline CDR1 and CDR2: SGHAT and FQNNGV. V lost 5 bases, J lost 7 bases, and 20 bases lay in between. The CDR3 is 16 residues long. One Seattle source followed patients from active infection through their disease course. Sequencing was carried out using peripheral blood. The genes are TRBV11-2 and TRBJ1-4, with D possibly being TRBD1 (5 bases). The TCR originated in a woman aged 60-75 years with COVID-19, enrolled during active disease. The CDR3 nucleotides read TGTGCCAGCAGCCCGCGGAGGGGCAGGGATGGTGAAAAACTGTTTTTT. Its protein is CASSPRRGRDGEKLFF.